What follows is one T cell receptor beta chain and its context. By how much of the sample it makes up, this clonotype is large (0.1 to 1%). Base qualities are missing; no much larger clone stands one base away. Receptors were amplified or captured by 5' RACE. The run used an Illumina MiSeq. A modified SMART protocol was used to prepare bulk TCR libraries. In the original analysis: Selected pRESTO steps were used to preprocess reads, and IMGT/HighV-QUEST was used to assign V, D, J genes and CDR3 junctions. A bulk sequence was kept only when the sequence appeared in at least two replicates with 10 or more cumulative reads. In samples containing more than 20 cells, repertoire diversity was estimated using an undersampling-corrected Shannon index. The public reads were quality trimmed at Q25 with fastp and then assembled into clones with MiXCR by TCRdb, keeping productive beta chains. Each CDR3 protein appears once, grouped with its most common genes and DNA. The V and J calls and clone size are TCRdb's, not the authors'. For this sample there are about 200 distinct CDR3 sequences; roughly an eighth appear just once. 25% to 35% of the sample lies in the top ten.

The data stem from a study of T cells during gluten challenge in celiac disease (TCRdb year 2017). Describing the broader study: Blood was collected at baseline, day 6 and day 14 of the challenge, whereas duodenal biopsies were collected at baseline and day 14. Single-cell libraries were sequenced paired-end 250 bp and bulk libraries paired-end 300 bp on the Illumina MiSeq.

The CDR3 contains 17 residues, cysteine and phenylalanine counted. The sequence is cut down to CDR3 DNA, 51 bases in frame from base 1. CDR1 is given as SGHAT and CDR2 as FQNNGV, both from the germline V gene. The germline V and J ends show losses of 1 base and 0 bases respectively, and no gene match explains 1 base of the junction. What the authors observed across the whole study: Increased clonal expansion on day 6 was shown by a lower sample-corrected Shannon diversity of circulating gluten-specific T cells. Across 7 patients, roughly 11-44% of single-cell TCR-alpha/beta clonotypes at the latest time point were also found at baseline, with roughly 51-56% being obtained from bulk data. Circulating gluten-specific T cells peaked on day 6, and the day-6 repertoire appeared to consist largely of expanded preexisting memory clonotypes. Bulk sequencing of challenge samples was performed for only a couple of patients with many gluten-specific T cells.

Treated celiac disease patients on a gluten-free diet underwent a 14-day oral dietary gluten challenge to study recall of gluten-specific T cells. Tetramer-binding CD3+ CD8- CD4+ T cells were gated among live lamina propria cells, with CD11c, CD14, CD15, CD19 and CD56 cells excluded. An Aria II cell sorter was used to sort cells as single cells, and also in bulk when tetramer-positive cells were relatively plentiful. From each challenged patient, roughly eight duodenal biopsies were obtained at baseline and on day 14. To get cryopreserved lamina propria cell suspensions, the biopsies were treated with EDTA to strip off the epithelium, then digested with collagenase, homogenized and filtered. Before tetramer-binding CD4+ T cells were sorted, thawed cells were stained with a pool of PE-conjugated HLA-DQ:gluten tetramers that present immunodominant gluten epitopes.

The TCR originated in a male donor with celiac disease. This sample comprised gluten-specific CD4+ T cells sorted from the duodenum using tetramers, obtained at baseline or on day 14 of gluten challenge (not recorded which). This chain is built from TRBV11-2 and TRBJ2-5, and 14 junctional nucleotides match TRBD2. The DNA is as follows: TGTGCCAGCAGCTTAGGGACTAGCGGGAGGTACCAAGAGACCCAGTACTTC. Its protein is CASSLGTSGRYQETQYF.